The 25 T cell receptor beta chains reported below all come from one sample, sequenced in a study of PD-L1 blockade in urothelial cancer. Sample time point: pretreatment peripheral blood. Clones were sequenced by immunoSEQ multiplex PCR, and TCRdb holds only the in-frame ones, with some missing. Of some 71,000 clones detected, about 90% appear once; the ten largest clones hold more than 12%. Source: PBMCs, taken around atezolizumab (anti-PD-L1) treatment. These receptors came from a man aged 60 to 69 with urothelial cancer.

The V and J genes are TRBV6-1 and TRBJ2-1; D remains unclear. This CDR3 region has 14 residues. V gave up 8 bases and J gave up 0 bases, with 11 bases separating them. Germline values: CDR1 MNHNS, CDR2 SASEGT. CDR3 loop: CASETRVSYNEQFF. In DNA form, the CDR3 reads TGTGCCAGCGAAACACGGGTCTCCTACAATGAGCAGTTCTTC.

V usage is TRBV2 and J usage is TRBJ1-3; 9 bases line up with TRBD1. The CDR3 extends over 16 amino acids. CDR1 SNHLY and CDR2 FYNNEI come from the germline V gene. V lost 6 bases to trimming and J lost 1 base; unmatched junction nucleotides: 7. The DNA for the CDR3 is TGTGCCAGCAGAACGGGACAGGGTTTATCTGGAAACACCATATATTTT. Translating it yields CASRTGQGLSGNTIYF.

The chain employs TRBV5-5 and TRBJ2-3; TRBD2 agrees at 11 bases. Unmatched junction bases numbered 6, after V lost 6 bases and J lost 6 bases. Germline assignment: CDR1 SGHKS and CDR2 YYEKEE (reference sequence). CDR3 length equals 14 residues. The CDR3 DNA is TGTGCCAGCAACCCGGGACTAGCGGAGGATACGCAGTATTTT. This encodes CASNPGLAEDTQYF.

The chain recombines TRBV11-3 with TRBJ2-2; possible D gene TRBD2, 6 bases. Germline-derived CDR1 and CDR2 are SGHNT and YENEEA. There are 15 residues in the CDR3. Trimming shortened V by 3 bases and J by 3 bases, and 11 bases separated the two germline ends. The CDR3 DNA is TGTGCCAGCAGCTTCGCGGGGTTCGACACCGGGGAGCTGTTTTTT. Residues: CASSFAGFDTGELFF.

V is TRBV19 and J is TRBJ1-1; tentative D call: TRBD1 (5 bases). Germline-derived CDR1 and CDR2 are LNHDA and SQIVND (reference sequence). The CDR3 contains 13 residues. V lost 7 bases and J 0 bases, leaving 9 bases between the germline ends. Here the CDR3 DNA reads TGTGCCAGTACCGGGGGATTGAACACTGAAGCTTTCTTT. Its protein product is CASTGGLNTEAFF.

The chain couples TRBV29-1 to TRBJ2-5; D is possibly TRBD1 (5 bases). The V gene lost 3 bases and the J gene lost 3 bases, with 11 bases spanning the gap. The CDR3 consists of 13 residues. In germline, CDR1 is SQVTM, CDR2 ANQGSEA. CDR3 DNA: TGCAGCGTTGAGGACGGCAGGGAAGAGACCCAGTACTTC. It is translated as CSVEDGREETQYF.

The V call is TRBV19, the J call TRBJ1-3; D gene uncertain. Germline assignment: CDR1 LNHDA and CDR2 SQIVND (reference sequence). Trimming removed 3 bases from V and 4 bases from J, with 10 bases in between. The CDR3 sequence is 14 residues long. The CDR3 sequence is CASSMLQTGNTIYF. DNA of the CDR3: TGTGCCAGTAGTATGTTACAGACAGGAAACACCATATATTTT.

The chain links TRBV5-1 to TRBJ2-5; 7 bases map to TRBD1. The junction had 3 bases not matched to a gene; V was cut back by 3 bases and J by 1 base. The CDR3 spans 14 residues. Looked up from germline, CDR1 is SGHRS and CDR2 is YFSETQ. DNA for the CDR3: TGCGCCAGCAGCTCACAGGGGATCCAAGAGACCCAGTACTTC. Its protein product is CASSSQGIQETQYF.

The CDR3 here is CATSGDTRGAKNIQYF. CDR3 sequence (DNA): TGTGCCACCTCAGGGGACACCCGTGGAGCCAAAAACATTCAGTACTTC. The chain recombines TRBV2 with TRBJ2-4; possibly TRBD1 for D (6 bases). Germline-derived CDR1 and CDR2 are SNHLY and FYNNEI. There are 16 residues in the CDR3. The ends were cut back, 10 bases at V and 0 bases at J, with 19 bases in the middle.

The chain joins TRBV19 to TRBJ2-7; possible D gene TRBD2, 6 bases. The germline V gene encodes CDR1 LNHDA and CDR2 SQIVND (reference sequence). The CDR3 contains 14 residues. V was trimmed by 1 base and J by 6 bases, leaving 13 bases between them. This chain's CDR3 is CASSIGPRGGEQYF. For the CDR3, the DNA is TGTGCCAGTAGTATAGGTCCGAGGGGAGGCGAGCAGTACTTC.

On this clone: Mismatch with germline at one junction end may stem from a read error. The sample carries other DNA sequences with the same CDR3. This chain joins TRBV5-1 and TRBJ1-5; TRBD1 might be the D (5 bases). The CDR3 extends over 15 amino acids. Germline V gene sequence: CDR1 SGHRS, CDR2 YFSETQ. CDR3 amino acids: CASSWGGDPNQPQHF. The DNA for the CDR3 is TGTGCCAGCAGCTGGGGGGGGGACCCCAATCAGCCCCAGCATTTT.

The V call is TRBV15, the J call TRBJ1-1; D ambiguous. Per the germline V gene, CDR1 is LNHNV and CDR2 is YYDKDF (reference sequence). The CDR3 extends over 14 amino acids. V was pared by 0 bases and J by 4 bases, with 9 bases between. Written as DNA, the CDR3 is TGTGCCACCAGCAGAGATAGGAGTGGCACTGAAGCTTTCTTT. It is translated as CATSRDRSGTEAFF.

The chain couples TRBV20-1 to TRBJ2-1, with D perhaps TRBD2 (5 bases). Germline V gene lookup returns CDR1 DFQATT and CDR2 SNEGSKA (reference sequence). This CDR3 has 11 amino acids. V dropped 5 bases and J dropped 3 bases, with 5 bases sitting between them. The CDR3 here is CSAEGYNEQFF. The CDR3 DNA sequence: TGCAGTGCTGAGGGCTACAATGAGCAGTTCTTC.

The V gene is TRBV11-2, the J gene TRBJ1-1, with TRBD1 matching 7 bases. This CDR3 region has 15 residues. CDR1 and CDR2 (germline): SGHAT, FQNNGV. Trimming removed 5 bases from V and 0 bases from J; junction bases left unmatched: 6. CDR3 sequence (DNA): TGTGCCAGCAGCCGCGAGGGACAGCTGAACACTGAAGCTTTCTTT. Encoded protein: CASSREGQLNTEAFF.

The rearrangement uses TRBV6-4 and TRBJ2-2; tentative D call: TRBD1 (6 bases). This CDR3 has 14 residues. Trimming removed 6 bases at V and 4 bases at J, with 12 bases between. CDR1 and CDR2 from the germline V gene are MRHNA and SNTAGT. CDR3 nucleotides: TGTGCCAGCAGAAAGGACAGATCCACCGGGGAGCTGTTTTTT. This translates into CASRKDRSTGELFF.

This clone was found once. The J gene is TRBJ2-3, the V gene TRBV11-2; 14 nucleotides align to TRBD2. CDR1 is SGHAT and CDR2 is FQNNGV in the germline V gene. This CDR3 comprises 18 residues. The junction had 12 bases not matched to a gene; V was cut back by 4 bases and J by 6 bases. The CDR3 region is CASSSPRTSGGPGDTQYF. The CDR3, as DNA: TGTGCCAGCAGCTCCCCCCGGACTAGCGGGGGGCCAGGGGATACGCAGTATTTT. The full variable domain, with the rest looked up from reference TRBV11-2 and TRBJ2-3, is EAGVAQSPRYKIIEKRQSVAFWCNPISGHATLYWYQQILGQGPKLLIQFQNNGVVDDSQLPKDRFSAERLKGVDSTLKIQPAKLEDSAVYLCASSSPRTSGGPGDTQYFGPGTRLTVL.

The chain has TRBV6-5 and TRBJ1-2; TRBD1 aligns across 9 bases. The CDR3 is made up of 15 amino acids. The V and J ends lost 7 bases and 5 bases, in that order; junction bases with no gene match: 11. Germline lookup yields CDR1 MNHEY and CDR2 SVGAGI. The CDR3 DNA is TGTGCCAGCACCGACCGCCAAGACAGGGGGTATGGCTACACCTTC. Its translation is CASTDRQDRGYGYTF.

The chain recombines TRBV11-3 with TRBJ2-2, with 7 positions matching TRBD1. The CDR3 is 15 residues long. J was trimmed by 1 base and V by 8 bases; bases with no gene match: 7. CDR1 is SGHNT and CDR2 is YENEEA in the germline V gene. The CDR3, as DNA: TGTGCCAGCCAACCGGGACAGCAGAACACCGGGGAGCTGTTTTTT. This encodes CASQPGQQNTGELFF.

This clone was seen only a few times. The V call is TRBV19, the J call TRBJ2-7, with a weak D call TRBD1 (7 bases). The germline CDR1 and CDR2 sequences are LNHDA and SQIVND (reference sequence). CDR3 length: 13 amino acids. Trimming left V 3 bases short and J 6 bases short, with 12 bases between. The CDR3 region has the DNA TGTGCCAGTAGTATGAACAGGGGAGGCGAGCAGTACTTC. Protein: CASSMNRGGEQYF.

The chain is built from TRBV7-9 and TRBJ2-4; TRBD1 agrees at 7 bases. The J segment lost 6 bases and the V segment lost 1 base, leaving 6 bases of the junction unmatched. The CDR3 runs to 15 residues. CDR1 is SEHNR and CDR2 is FQNEAQ in the germline V gene (reference sequence). CDR3 loop: CASSLEGGIGNIQYF. The CDR3 DNA is TGTGCCAGCAGCTTAGAAGGGGGCATCGGAAACATTCAGTACTTC.

The chain has TRBV12-5 and TRBJ2-2, with D unclear. This CDR3 region has 12 residues. The V end lost 5 bases, the J end lost 6 bases, and 7 bases lay between the germline ends. Germline-derived CDR1 and CDR2 are LGHNT and FRNRAP. The DNA for the CDR3 is TGTGCTAGTGGTCCCTTTGCCGGGGAGCTGTTTTTT. As protein: CASGPFAGELFF.

This chain links TRBV9 with TRBJ2-5; 12 bases fit TRBD1. V was pared by 1 base and J by 5 bases, with 6 bases of the junction left unmatched. The germline gives CDR1 SGDLS, CDR2 YYNGEE. The CDR3 runs 16 residues. CDR3 amino acids: CASSVSGQGAGETQYF. CDR3 sequence (DNA): TGTGCCAGCAGCGTATCGGGACAGGGGGCGGGGGAGACCCAGTACTTC.

V usage is TRBV6-5 and J usage is TRBJ2-3, with D tentatively TRBD1 (5 bases). This CDR3 has 16 amino acids. V lost 0 bases and J lost 4, with 14 bases in between. Germline-derived CDR1 and CDR2 are MNHEY and SVGAGI. As DNA, the CDR3 is TGTGCCAGCAGTTACTCCTCCATGGGCAGGGCAGATACGCAGTATTTT. It codes for CASSYSSMGRADTQYF.

V and J are TRBV4-3 and TRBJ2-6; a weak D match, TRBD2 (6 bases). The V and J ends lost 0 bases and 2 bases respectively, with 8 bases between them. This CDR3 has 16 residues. CDR1 is LGHNA and CDR2 is YSLEER in the germline V gene. DNA for the CDR3: TGCGCCAGCAGCCAAGATTCGGGGGCTGGGGCCAACGTCCTGACTTTC. Protein: CASSQDSGAGANVLTF.

V is TRBV9 and J is TRBJ1-2; 7 bases line up with TRBD1. Germline loops: CDR1 SGDLS, CDR2 YYNGEE. CDR3 length equals 16 residues. With V trimmed by 4 bases and J by 0 bases, 9 bases remained unmatched. The CDR3 nucleotides read TGTGCCAGCAGCCCGACCGGGACAGCTTCTAACTATGGCTACACCTTC. Residues: CASSPTGTASNYGYTF.